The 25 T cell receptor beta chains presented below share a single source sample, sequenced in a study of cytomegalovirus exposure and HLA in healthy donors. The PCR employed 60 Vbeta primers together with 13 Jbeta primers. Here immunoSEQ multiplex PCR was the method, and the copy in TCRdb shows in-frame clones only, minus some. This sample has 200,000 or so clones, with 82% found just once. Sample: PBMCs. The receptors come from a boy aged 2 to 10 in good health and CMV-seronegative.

The CDR3 protein is CASSPGPNTGELFF. The CDR3 DNA follows: TGCGCCAGCAGTCCCGGTCCCAACACCGGGGAGCTGTTTTTT. V and J are TRBV5-1 and TRBJ2-2; no clear D gene. The CDR3 contains 14 residues. V shed 5 bases and J shed 2 bases, with 10 bases lying between them. The germline V gene has CDR1 SGHRS and CDR2 YFSETQ.

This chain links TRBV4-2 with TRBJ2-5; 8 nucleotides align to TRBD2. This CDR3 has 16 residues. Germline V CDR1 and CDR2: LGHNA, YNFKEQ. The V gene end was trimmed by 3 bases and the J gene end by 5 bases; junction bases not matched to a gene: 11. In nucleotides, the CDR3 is TGTGCCAGCAGCCAGAATCCCGGGGGGGCCGGGGAGACCCAGTACTTC. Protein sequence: CASSQNPGGAGETQYF.

CDR3 nucleotide sequence: TGTGCCATTCCGGACAGGGAAGGCTCTCATAGCAATCAGCCCCAGCATTTT. It encodes CAIPDREGSHSNQPQHF. The J gene is TRBJ1-5, the V gene TRBV15; 8 bases line up with TRBD1. The CDR3 runs 17 residues. V gave up 10 bases and J gave up 0 bases; unmatched junction bases: 14. Germline assignment: CDR1 LNHNV and CDR2 YYDKDF (reference sequence).

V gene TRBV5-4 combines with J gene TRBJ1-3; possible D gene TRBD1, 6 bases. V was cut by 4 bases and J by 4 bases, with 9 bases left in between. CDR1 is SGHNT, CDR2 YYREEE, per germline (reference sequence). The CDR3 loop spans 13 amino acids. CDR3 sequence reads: CASSRTDGNTIYF. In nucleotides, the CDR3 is TGTGCCAGCAGCAGGACAGACGGAAACACCATATATTTT.

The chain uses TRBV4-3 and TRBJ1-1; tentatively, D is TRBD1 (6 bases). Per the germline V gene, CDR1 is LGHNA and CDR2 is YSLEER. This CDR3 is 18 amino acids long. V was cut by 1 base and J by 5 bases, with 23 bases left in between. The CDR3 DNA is TGCGCCAGCAGCCAAGGTTTGCGGGGGCTACAGGTAGGGACTGAAGCTTTCTTT. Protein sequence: CASSQGLRGLQVGTEAFF.

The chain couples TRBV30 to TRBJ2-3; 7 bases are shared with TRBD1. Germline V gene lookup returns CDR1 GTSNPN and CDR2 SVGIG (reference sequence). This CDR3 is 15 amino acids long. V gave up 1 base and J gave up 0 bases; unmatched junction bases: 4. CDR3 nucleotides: TGTGCCTGGAGTGGACAGGGAATTAGCACAGATACGCAGTATTTT. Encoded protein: CAWSGQGISTDTQYF.

Here the CDR3 reads CASSHVDSRGTGELFF. DNA of the CDR3: TGTGCCAGCAGCCACGTTGATAGTCGTGGCACCGGGGAGCTGTTTTTT. This chain connects TRBV4-2 to TRBJ2-2; D is unresolved. This CDR3 is 16 amino acids long. V gave up 3 bases and J gave up 4 bases, with 15 bases separating them. Germline V CDR1 and CDR2: LGHNA, YNFKEQ.

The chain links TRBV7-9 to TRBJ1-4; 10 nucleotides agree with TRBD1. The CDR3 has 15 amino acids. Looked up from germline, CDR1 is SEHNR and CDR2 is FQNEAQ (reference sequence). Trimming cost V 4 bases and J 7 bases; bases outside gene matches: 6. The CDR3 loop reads CASSSGTGAREKLFF. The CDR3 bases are TGTGCCAGCAGCTCCGGGACAGGGGCACGTGAAAAACTGTTTTTT.

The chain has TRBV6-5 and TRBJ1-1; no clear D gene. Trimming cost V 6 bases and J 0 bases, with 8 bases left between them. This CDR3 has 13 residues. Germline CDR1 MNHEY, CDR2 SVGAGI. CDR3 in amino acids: CASSGLLNTEAFF. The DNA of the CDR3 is TGTGCCAGCAGCGGACTCTTGAACACTGAAGCTTTCTTT.

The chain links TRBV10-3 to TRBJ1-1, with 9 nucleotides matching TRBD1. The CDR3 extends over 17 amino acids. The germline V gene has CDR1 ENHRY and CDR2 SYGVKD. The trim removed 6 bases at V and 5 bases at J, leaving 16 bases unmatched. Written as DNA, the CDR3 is TGTGCCATCAGCTCAACTTCCGGGACAGGGTCTTGGACTGAAGCTTTCTTT. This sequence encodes CAISSTSGTGSWTEAFF.

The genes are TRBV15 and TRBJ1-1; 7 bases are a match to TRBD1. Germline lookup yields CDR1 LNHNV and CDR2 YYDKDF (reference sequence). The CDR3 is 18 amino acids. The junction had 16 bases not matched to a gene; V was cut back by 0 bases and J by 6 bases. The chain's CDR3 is CATSREVGRPTGAAEAFF. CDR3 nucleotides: TGTGCCACCAGCAGAGAAGTTGGGCGCCCAACAGGGGCGGCTGAAGCTTTCTTT.

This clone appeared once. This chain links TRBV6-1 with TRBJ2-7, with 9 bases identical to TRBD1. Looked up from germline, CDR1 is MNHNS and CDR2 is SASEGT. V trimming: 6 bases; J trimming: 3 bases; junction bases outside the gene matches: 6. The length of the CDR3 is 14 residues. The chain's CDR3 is CASSLQGAYYEQYF. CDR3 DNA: TGTGCCAGCAGCCTACAGGGGGCATACTACGAGCAGTACTTC.

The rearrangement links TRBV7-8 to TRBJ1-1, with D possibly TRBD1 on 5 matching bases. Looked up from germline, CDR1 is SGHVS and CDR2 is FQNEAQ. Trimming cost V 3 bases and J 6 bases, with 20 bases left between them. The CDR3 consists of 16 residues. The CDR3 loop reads CASSFFLGRARAEAFF. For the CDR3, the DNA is TGTGCCAGCAGCTTTTTTCTAGGCAGGGCCAGGGCTGAAGCTTTCTTT.

CDR3 nucleotide sequence: TGCAGCGTTGAAATCCGGGTGAGGCCCTACAATGAGCAGTTCTTC. This codes for CSVEIRVRPYNEQFF. The chain is built from TRBV29-1 and TRBJ2-1; no reliable D call. Germline assignment: CDR1 SQVTM and CDR2 ANQGSEA. This CDR3 contains 15 residues. V was clipped by 2 bases and J by 2 bases, with 13 bases between them.

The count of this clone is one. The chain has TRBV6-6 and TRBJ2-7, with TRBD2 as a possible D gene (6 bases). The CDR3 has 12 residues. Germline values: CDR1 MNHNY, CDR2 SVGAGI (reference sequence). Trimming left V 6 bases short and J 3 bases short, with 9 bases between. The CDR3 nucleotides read TGTGCCAGCAGCCCGGGGGTCTACGAGCAGTACTTC. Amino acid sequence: CASSPGVYEQYF.

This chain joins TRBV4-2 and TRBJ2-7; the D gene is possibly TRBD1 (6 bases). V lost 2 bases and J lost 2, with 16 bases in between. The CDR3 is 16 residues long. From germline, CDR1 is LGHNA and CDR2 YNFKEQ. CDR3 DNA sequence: TGTGCCAGCAGCCAACCTCCTGGACAGTTGACCTACGAGCAGTACTTC. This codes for CASSQPPGQLTYEQYF.

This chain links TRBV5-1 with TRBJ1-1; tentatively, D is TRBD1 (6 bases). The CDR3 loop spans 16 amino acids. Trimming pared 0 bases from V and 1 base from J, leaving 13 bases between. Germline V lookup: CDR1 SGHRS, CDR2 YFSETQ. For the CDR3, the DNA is TGCGCCAGCAGCTTGGGAGCGGGGGGGCGGAACACTGAAGCTTTCTTT. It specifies CASSLGAGGRNTEAFF. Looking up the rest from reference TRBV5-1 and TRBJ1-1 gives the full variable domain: KAGVTQTPRYLIKTRGQQVTLSCSPISGHRSVSWYQQTPGQGLQFLFEYFSETQRNKGNFPGRFSGRQFSNSRSEMNVSTLELGDSALYLCASSLGAGGRNTEAFFGQGTRLTVV.

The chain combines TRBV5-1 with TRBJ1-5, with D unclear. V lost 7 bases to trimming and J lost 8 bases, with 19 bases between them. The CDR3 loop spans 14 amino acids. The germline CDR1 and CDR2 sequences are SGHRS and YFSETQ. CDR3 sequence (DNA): TGCGCCAGCCCGGGAGGGCCCACTGCGGAGCCCCAGCATTTT. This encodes CASPGGPTAEPQHF.

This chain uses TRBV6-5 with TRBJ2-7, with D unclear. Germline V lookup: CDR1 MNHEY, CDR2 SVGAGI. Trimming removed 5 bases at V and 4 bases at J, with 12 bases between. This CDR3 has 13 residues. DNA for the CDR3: TGTGCCAGCAGTGAAAGTGTGACATACGAGCAGTACTTC. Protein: CASSESVTYEQYF.

DNA for the CDR3: TGTGCCAGCAGCGTAGCGATAGCGGGGGGCAGAGATACGCAGTATTTT. Translating it yields CASSVAIAGGRDTQYF. This chain uses TRBV9 with TRBJ2-3, with 10 bases matching TRBD2. Germline values: CDR1 SGDLS, CDR2 YYNGEE. Trimming at V came to 0 bases and at J to 5 bases, leaving 6 bases not matched to a gene. This CDR3 has 16 residues.

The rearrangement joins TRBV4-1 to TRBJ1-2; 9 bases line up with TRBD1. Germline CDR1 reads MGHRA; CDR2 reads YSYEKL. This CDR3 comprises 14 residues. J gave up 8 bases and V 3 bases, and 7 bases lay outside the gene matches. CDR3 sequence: CASSHSGQGNGYTF. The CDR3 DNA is TGCGCCAGCAGCCATTCCGGACAGGGGAACGGCTACACCTTC.

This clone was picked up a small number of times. The CDR3: CASSQDISGYEQYF. The CDR3 bases are TGCGCCAGCAGCCAAGATATTAGCGGGTACGAGCAGTACTTC. This chain connects TRBV4-3 to TRBJ2-7; 7 nucleotides line up with TRBD2. Germline-derived CDR1 and CDR2 are LGHNA and YSLEER. V lost 0 bases, J lost 4 bases, and 3 bases stayed unmatched. The CDR3 totals 14 residues.

The CDR3 sequence is CASSWDRGRETQYF. The CDR3 DNA sequence: TGTGCCAGCAGCTGGGACAGGGGTAGAGAGACCCAGTACTTC. The genes are TRBV5-6 and TRBJ2-5; 10 nucleotides match TRBD1. CDR3 length: 14 amino acids. Germline V gene data show CDR1 as SGHDT and CDR2 as YYEEEE. Trimming at V came to 3 bases and at J to 4 bases, leaving 3 bases not matched to a gene.

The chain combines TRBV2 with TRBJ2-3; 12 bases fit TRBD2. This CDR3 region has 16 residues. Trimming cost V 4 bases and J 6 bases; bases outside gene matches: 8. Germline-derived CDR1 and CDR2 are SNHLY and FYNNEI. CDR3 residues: CASSVELAGGGDTQYF. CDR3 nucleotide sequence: TGTGCCAGCAGTGTCGAACTAGCGGGGGGCGGGGATACGCAGTATTTT.

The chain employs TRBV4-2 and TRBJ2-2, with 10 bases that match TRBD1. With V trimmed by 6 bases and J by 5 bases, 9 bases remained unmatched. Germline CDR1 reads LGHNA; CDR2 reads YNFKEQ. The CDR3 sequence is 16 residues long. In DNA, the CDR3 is TGTGCCAGCAGACCCCGACAGGGGGCACGGACCGGGGAGCTGTTTTTT. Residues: CASRPRQGARTGELFF.